A single sample is the source of the 19 T cell receptor beta chains below, sequenced in a study of blood T cell repertoires in COVID-19. The table came from immunoSEQ multiplex PCR; TCRdb's copy has only in-frame clones and leaves some out. The sample contains about 34,000 clones, roughly 73% of which appear only once. The specimen sequenced was peripheral blood. The receptors were gathered from a man at least 80 years old with active or convalescent COVID-19.

The V and J genes are TRBV5-1 and TRBJ2-7, with D possibly TRBD2 on 5 matching bases. The CDR3 extends over 14 amino acids. Trimming shortened V by 1 base and J by 3 bases, and 11 bases separated the two germline ends. Looked up from germline, CDR1 is SGHRS and CDR2 is YFSETQ. The CDR3 DNA reads as TGCGCCAGCAGCTTGCCGGGATCCAGCTACGAGCAGTACTTC. Amino acid sequence: CASSLPGSSYEQYF.

The chain uses TRBV4-3 and TRBJ2-3, with D perhaps matching TRBD2 (5 bases). Germline-derived CDR1 and CDR2 are LGHNA and YSLEER. The CDR3 consists of 16 residues. Trimming shortened V by 0 bases and J by 0 bases, and 10 bases separated the two germline ends. The CDR3 nucleotides read TGCGCCAGCAGCCAAGATAGGTTAGCGAGCACAGATACGCAGTATTTT. It codes for CASSQDRLASTDTQYF.

In DNA, the CDR3 is TGCGCCAGCAGCTTCCCCCGGGGGGACAATGAGCAGTTCTTC. Translation gives CASSFPRGDNEQFF. V usage is TRBV5-1 and J usage is TRBJ2-1, with 7 positions matching TRBD2. After removal of 2 bases from V and 5 bases from J, the junction contained 4 bases not matched to a gene. Germline assignment: CDR1 SGHRS and CDR2 YFSETQ. The CDR3 length is 14 residues.

This chain uses TRBV15 with TRBJ2-3; 8 nucleotides agree with TRBD1. The CDR3 spans 16 residues. From germline, CDR1 is LNHNV and CDR2 YYDKDF (reference sequence). With 0 bases clipped from V and 3 bases from J, the junction kept 5 bases outside the gene matches. CDR3 loop: CATSRETDRVTDTQYF. CDR3 nucleotides: TGTGCCACCAGCAGAGAAACGGACAGGGTTACAGATACGCAGTATTTT.

This chain connects TRBV5-1 to TRBJ2-2; possibly TRBD1 for D (6 bases). Germline loops: CDR1 SGHRS, CDR2 YFSETQ. V gave up 4 bases and J gave up 0 bases, with 10 bases separating them. The CDR3 has 15 residues. DNA of the CDR3: TGCGCCAGCAGCCCCAGACAGGCGAACACCGGGGAGCTGTTTTTT. Protein sequence: CASSPRQANTGELFF.

The V gene is TRBV12-3 or TRBV12-4, the J gene TRBJ2-3; D is undetermined. V lost 6 bases and J lost 5, with 6 bases in between. There are 11 residues in the CDR3. The DNA for the CDR3 is TGTGCCAGCAGGACACAAGATACGCAGTATTTT. Translation: CASRTQDTQYF.

The chain recombines TRBV9 with TRBJ2-1; D gene unclear. There are 17 residues in the CDR3. The germline CDR1 and CDR2 sequences are SGDLS and YYNGEE. Trimming pared 3 bases from V and 6 bases from J, leaving 22 bases between. CDR3 region: CASSGPLPTTYVNEQFF. CDR3 in DNA: TGTGCCAGCAGCGGACCTCTGCCGACGACTTATGTCAATGAGCAGTTCTTC.

This clone was counted a single time. J is TRBJ2-7 and V is TRBV11-2; D is possibly TRBD2 (5 bases). V lost 5 bases and J lost 4, with 9 bases in between. CDR1 is SGHAT and CDR2 is FQNNGV in the germline V gene. This CDR3 region has 12 residues. The CDR3 region is CASSPTGYEQYF. The DNA of the CDR3 is TGTGCCAGCAGCCCTACGGGGTACGAGCAGTACTTC.

This clone was seen more than once but under ten times. This chain connects TRBV6-5 to TRBJ1-1, with TRBD1 matching 7 bases. The CDR3 has 13 amino acids. The V gene's germline CDR1 is MNHEY and CDR2 SVGAGI. V shed 7 bases, J shed 4 bases, and the junction held 6 bases outside the gene matches. The CDR3 DNA is TGTGCCAGCAAACAGGGGTTGGTCACTGAAGCTTTCTTT. It translates to CASKQGLVTEAFF.

By sample fraction, this clone is medium-sized (0.01 to 0.1%). The rearrangement uses TRBV27 and TRBJ2-1; the match to TRBD2 covers 8 bases. This CDR3 comprises 14 residues. The germline V gene has CDR1 MNHEY and CDR2 SMNVEV (reference sequence). The V and J ends lost 5 bases and 7 bases, in that order; junction bases with no gene match: 7. The CDR3 DNA reads TGTGCCAGCAGTGGAATACTAGCGGCGAATGAGCAGTTCTTC. This codes for CASSGILAANEQFF.

V gene TRBV19 combines with J gene TRBJ2-4, with D tentatively TRBD1 (5 bases). V was clipped by 7 bases and J by 0 bases, with 19 bases between them. Germline CDR1 reads LNHDA; CDR2 reads SQIVND (reference sequence). This CDR3 is built from 17 residues. This CDR3 reads CASTRRFGGQAKNIQYF. For the CDR3, the DNA is TGTGCCAGTACCCGTCGCTTCGGCGGACAAGCCAAAAACATTCAGTACTTC.

The chain combines TRBV27 with TRBJ2-3, with TRBD2 identical over 7 bases. CDR1 MNHEY and CDR2 SMNVEV come from the germline V gene (reference sequence). The length of the CDR3 is 14 residues. J was trimmed by 8 bases and V by 4 bases; bases with no gene match: 9. The CDR3 loop reads CASSSLETSATQYF. The CDR3 DNA reads TGTGCCAGCAGTTCCCTCGAAACTAGCGCTACGCAGTATTTT.

The rearrangement joins TRBV2 to TRBJ2-5, with TRBD2 matching 13 bases. From germline, CDR1 is SNHLY and CDR2 FYNNEI. The CDR3 is 14 residues long. J lost 14 bases, V lost 6 bases, and 12 bases had no gene match. DNA of the CDR3: TGTGCCAGCAGCATAGACGGGACTAGCGGGGACCCATACTTC. It translates to CASSIDGTSGDPYF.

The chain links TRBV24-1 to TRBJ1-3; TRBD1 is a possible D gene (6 bases). Trimming shortened V by 4 bases and J by 2 bases, and 11 bases separated the two germline ends. CDR3 length: 15 residues. Germline-derived CDR1 and CDR2 are KGHDR and SFDVKD. For the CDR3, the DNA is TGTGCCACCAGTGACCCCCGGGACACTGGAAACACCATATATTTT. Amino acids: CATSDPRDTGNTIYF.

The chain joins TRBV5-1 to TRBJ1-2, with 8 bases matching TRBD1. CDR1 and CDR2 (germline): SGHRS, YFSETQ. V shed 4 bases, J shed 5 bases, and the junction held 10 bases outside the gene matches. This CDR3 region has 15 residues. The CDR3 nucleotides read TGCGCCAGCAGCACCCAGACAGGGGAGCTTTATGGCTACACCTTC. The encoded protein is CASSTQTGELYGYTF.

The chain is built from TRBV9 and TRBJ2-3, with 7 positions matching TRBD1. CDR1 is SGDLS, CDR2 YYNGEE, per germline. The junction had 2 bases not matched to a gene; V was cut back by 0 bases and J by 1 base. This CDR3 region has 15 residues. DNA for the CDR3: TGTGCCAGCAGCGTAGGGGGGACAGGCACAGATACGCAGTATTTT. Its protein is CASSVGGTGTDTQYF.

The gene calls are TRBV6-2 or TRBV6-3 and TRBJ2-3; a possible D gene is TRBD1 (6 bases). Germline lookup yields CDR1 MNHEY and CDR2 SVGEGT. The CDR3 has 15 amino acids. Trimming cost V 1 base and J 6 bases, with 14 bases left between them. Written as DNA, the CDR3 is TGTGCCAGCAGTTACTTGGGGGCTCTGGTCGATACGCAGTATTTT. Translation gives CASSYLGALVDTQYF.

The J gene is TRBJ2-3, the V gene TRBV28, with TRBD2 matching over 10 bases. There are 20 residues in the CDR3. The germline V gene has CDR1 MDHEN and CDR2 SYDVKM. V trimming: 2 bases; J trimming: 2 bases; junction bases outside the gene matches: 16. CDR3 region: CASSLGFYTEAGGTTDTQYF. The DNA of the CDR3 is TGTGCCAGCAGTTTAGGCTTCTACACAGAAGCGGGAGGGACCACAGATACGCAGTATTTT.

The chain is built from TRBV20-1 and TRBJ2-5; 10 bases are shared with TRBD2. The CDR3 covers 14 residues. Trimming at V came to 3 bases and at J to 2 bases, leaving 3 bases not matched to a gene. Germline values: CDR1 DFQATT, CDR2 SNEGSKA (reference sequence). The CDR3 is CSASKREGQETQYF. In DNA form, the CDR3 reads TGCAGTGCTAGTAAGCGGGAGGGTCAAGAGACCCAGTACTTC.